This T cell receptor (beta chain) was documented in a study of blood T cell repertoires in COVID-19. Looking at the study overall: In each case, the material was cDNA or gDNA derived from T cells, B-cell-depleted T cells, or PBMCs.

The CDR3 spans 13 residues. The V gene's germline CDR1 is SNHLY and CDR2 FYNNEI. The V end was cut by 7 bases, the J end by 0 bases, with 9 bases between. Data came from immunoSEQ multiplex PCR; TCRdb stores just in-frame clones and leaves some out. The data show fewer than 200,000 clones, about 85% seen once. This rearrangement joins TRBV2 to TRBJ1-2, with a tentative D call TRBD1 (5 bases). Specimen: peripheral blood. The receptor's source is a man in his 60s who had recovered from COVID-19. The CDR3 protein is CASTARANYGYTF. In DNA, the CDR3 is TGTGCCAGCACCGCCAGGGCTAACTATGGCTACACCTTC.